These T cell receptor beta chains were read from a single sample in a study of CD8+ T cells in alopecia areata. The table came from immunoSEQ multiplex PCR; TCRdb's copy has only in-frame clones and leaves some out. Of 90,000 to 150,000 clones in the sample, roughly 66% were seen once. The sequencing sample was made of CD4+ T cells sorted from blood. The receptors derive from a human donor in good health. The CDR3 runs from the conserved cysteine through the conserved F or W. A D gene is named only where the DNA matches it firmly. The size field is filled for only some rows; it gives once, few, many or a size class.

. . TRBJ2-7 TRBV5-1 14 TGCGCCAGCAGCTTGGGGACAGTAAGCTACGAGCAGTACTTC CASSLGTVSYEQYF
few TRBD2 TRBJ2-7 TRBV2 17 TGTGCCAGCAGGGCCCACGCAACTAGCGAGTCCCCCTACGAGCAGTACTTC CASRAHATSESPYEQYF
. TRBD2 TRBJ2-5 TRBV5-1 15 TGCGCCAGCAGCTCCTCCGGGAGGGAACAAGAGACCCAGTACTTC CASSSSGREQETQYF
few TRBD1 TRBJ1-2 TRBV7-2 15 TGTGCCAGCAGCTTAGACGGTGGACAGGGGAATGGCTACACCTTC CASSLDGGQGNGYTF
. . TRBJ2-7 TRBV4-1 15 TGCGCCAGCAGCCAGGCGGGGGGACAGGGTTACGAGCAGTACTTC CASSQAGGQGYEQYF
. TRBD1 TRBJ1-1 TRBV15 15 TGTGCCACCAGCGGGGACAGGGCCGCAAACACTGAAGCTTTCTTT CATSGDRAANTEAFF
. TRBD1 TRBJ1-2 TRBV29-1 16 TGCAGCGTTGACGTCTTTGGGACAGGGGGCGGCTATGGCTACACCTTC CSVDVFGTGGGYGYTF
. TRBD1 TRBJ1-6 TRBV23-1 18 TGCGCCAGCAGTCAATCCAACCCCCGGGACAGCTATAATTCACCCCTCCACTTT CASSQSNPRDSYNSPLHF
. . TRBJ1-2 TRBV20-1 11 TGCAGTGTAGTACCTAACTATGGCTACACCTTC CSVVPNYGYTF
few . TRBJ2-1 TRBV5-4 15 TGTGCCAGCAGCCGGGACGGGAGCTCCTACAATGAGCAGTTCTTC CASSRDGSSYNEQFF
. . TRBJ2-3 TRBV7-2 14 TGTGCCAGCAGCTCTTATCAGGAAACAGATACGCAGTATTTT CASSSYQETDTQYF
. TRBD1 TRBJ1-1 TRBV5-1 14 TGCGCCAGCAGCTTACAGGACAGGGCTCAGGCAGCTTTCTTT CASSLQDRAQAAFF
. . TRBJ2-5 TRBV29-1 14 TGCAGCGTTGGTGGGAAAGGGGGCCAAGAGACCCAGTACTTC CSVGGKGGQETQYF
. . TRBJ2-3 TRBV25-1 13 TGTGCCAGCAGCGCAACTGGCACAGATACGCAGTATTTT CASSATGTDTQYF
. . TRBJ1-5 TRBV5-1 16 TGCGCCAGCAGCCCCTCTCCGGGGGAAGGAAATCAGCCCCAGCATTTT CASSPSPGEGNQPQHF
. . TRBJ2-6 TRBV7-2 14 TGTGCCAGCAGTTCCCGCTCTGGGGCCAACGTCCTGACTTTC CASSSRSGANVLTF
. TRBD2 TRBJ2-5 TRBV14 13 TGTGCCAGCAGCCGGACTAGGCAAGAGACCCAGTACTTC CASSRTRQETQYF
. . TRBJ1-2 TRBV5-8 15 TGTGCCAGCAGCTTGCCGGCCAGGATGGACTATGGCTACACCTTC CASSLPARMDYGYTF
. . TRBJ2-5 TRBV29-1 14 TGCAGCGTTGACTCGGGGTTAGGCGGAGAGACCCAGTACTTC CSVDSGLGGETQYF
. . TRBJ2-6 TRBV18 16 TGTGCCAGCTCACCTCGAGGGAGCTCTGGGGCCAACGTCCTGACTTTC CASSPRGSSGANVLTF